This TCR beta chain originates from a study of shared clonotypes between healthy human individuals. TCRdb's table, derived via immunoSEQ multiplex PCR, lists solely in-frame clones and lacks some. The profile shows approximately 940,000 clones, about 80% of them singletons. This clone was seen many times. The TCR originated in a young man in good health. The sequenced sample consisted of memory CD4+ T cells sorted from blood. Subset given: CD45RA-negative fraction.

The CDR3 nucleotides are TGTGCCTGGAGGGCGGGAGGGGTACGATCACCCCTCCACTTT. Protein: CAWRAGGVRSPLHF. The V call is TRBV30, the J call TRBJ1-6; D perhaps matches TRBD1 (5 bases). Germline values: CDR1 GTSNPN, CDR2 SVGIG (reference sequence). V lost 3 bases to trimming and J lost 10 bases, with 16 bases between them. The CDR3 runs 14 residues.